This T cell receptor beta chain was obtained from a study of blood T cell repertoires in COVID-19. On the study more broadly: T cells, B-cell-depleted T cells, or PBMCs provided the cDNA or gDNA that served as material.

Profiled with immunoSEQ multiplex PCR; TCRdb holds only in-frame clones, not every one. This table has tens of thousands of clones, 76% appearing once. Germline V lookup: CDR1 SGHTA, CDR2 FQGNSA. CDR3 size: 15 residues. V was clipped by 6 bases and J by 4 bases; unmatched bases: 11. The sequenced sample was peripheral blood. This clonotype was obtained from a woman of 80 years or more with acute or convalescent COVID-19. V gene TRBV7-2 combines with J gene TRBJ1-2; 7 bases are a match to TRBD1. The CDR3 reads CASSKPPGGTYGYTF. The CDR3 DNA is TGTGCCAGCAGTAAGCCCCCAGGGGGGACCTATGGCTACACCTTC.